This T cell receptor beta chain was documented in a study of T cell responses to AZD1222 COVID-19 vaccine. The germline V and J ends were trimmed by 2 bases and 0 bases, with 14 bases remaining between them. The CDR3 is made up of 17 amino acids. CDR1 and CDR2 from the germline V gene are MNHNS and SASEGT. This clone came up once. Its target is not known. Overall study findings and caveats: Baseline seropositivity occurred in only six AZD1222 recipients. CD4 TCRs associated with vaccination spanned spike, dominating at 160-218 and 743-854. In the spike-specific TCR repertoire, nearly half reportedly target unmutated variant regions.

Measured with immunoSEQ multiplex PCR; TCRdb has only the in-frame clones, and not every one. In the table there are under 250,000 clones, about 93% of which are singletons. The material sequenced was peripheral blood, taken on day 0 of MenACWY control vaccination. The clonotype originates from an adult in good health. The chain uses TRBV6-1 and TRBJ1-3; the D is unclear. This CDR3 is CASSESVGGSSGNTIYF. CDR3 in DNA: TGTGCCAGCAGTGAATCGGTCGGCGGAAGCTCTGGAAACACCATATATTTT.